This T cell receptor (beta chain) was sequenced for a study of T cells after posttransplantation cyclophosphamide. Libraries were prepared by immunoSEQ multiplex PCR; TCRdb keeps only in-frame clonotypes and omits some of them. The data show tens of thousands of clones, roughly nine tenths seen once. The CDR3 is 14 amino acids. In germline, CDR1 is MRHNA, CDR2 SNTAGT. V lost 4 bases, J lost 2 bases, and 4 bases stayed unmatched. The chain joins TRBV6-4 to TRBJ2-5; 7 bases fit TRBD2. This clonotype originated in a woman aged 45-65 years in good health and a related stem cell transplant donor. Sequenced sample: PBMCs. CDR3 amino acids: CASSGASGQETQYF. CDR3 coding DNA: TGTGCCAGCAGTGGGGCTAGCGGACAAGAGACCCAGTACTTC.